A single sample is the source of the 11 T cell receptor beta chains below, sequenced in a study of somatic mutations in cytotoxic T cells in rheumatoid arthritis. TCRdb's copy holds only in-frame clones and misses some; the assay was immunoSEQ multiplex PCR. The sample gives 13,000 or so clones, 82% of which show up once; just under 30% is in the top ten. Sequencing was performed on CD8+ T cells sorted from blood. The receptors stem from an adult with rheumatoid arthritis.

CDR3 sequence reads: CASSLLGASGRNTQYF. The CDR3 coding sequence is TGTGCCAGCAGCTTACTTGGGGCTAGCGGGAGGAATACGCAGTATTTT. The gene calls are TRBV7-8 and TRBJ2-3; 11 nucleotides agree with TRBD2. V shed 2 bases, J shed 7 bases, and the junction held 8 bases outside the gene matches. The germline CDR1 and CDR2 sequences are SGHVS and FQNEAQ. The CDR3 has 16 amino acids.

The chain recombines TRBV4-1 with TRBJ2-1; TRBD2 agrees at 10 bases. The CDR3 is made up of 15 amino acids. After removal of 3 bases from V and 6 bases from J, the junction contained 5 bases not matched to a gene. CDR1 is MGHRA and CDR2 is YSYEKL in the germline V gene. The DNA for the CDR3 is TGCGCCAGCAGCCAGGGGGTAGCGGGAGGCAATGAGCAGTTCTTC. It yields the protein CASSQGVAGGNEQFF.

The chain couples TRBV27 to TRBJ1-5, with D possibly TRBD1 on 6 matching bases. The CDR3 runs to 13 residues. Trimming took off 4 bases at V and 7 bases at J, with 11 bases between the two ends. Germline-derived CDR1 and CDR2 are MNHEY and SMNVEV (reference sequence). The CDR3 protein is CASSSNRAQPQHF. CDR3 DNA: TGTGCCAGCAGTTCCAACAGGGCCCAGCCCCAGCATTTT.

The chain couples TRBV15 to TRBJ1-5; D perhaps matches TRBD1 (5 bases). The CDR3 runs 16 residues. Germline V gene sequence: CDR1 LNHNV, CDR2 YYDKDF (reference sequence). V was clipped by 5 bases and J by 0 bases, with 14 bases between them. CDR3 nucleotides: TGTGCCACCAGCTCCTTCGACAGCACTAGCAATCAGCCCCAGCATTTT. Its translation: CATSSFDSTSNQPQHF.

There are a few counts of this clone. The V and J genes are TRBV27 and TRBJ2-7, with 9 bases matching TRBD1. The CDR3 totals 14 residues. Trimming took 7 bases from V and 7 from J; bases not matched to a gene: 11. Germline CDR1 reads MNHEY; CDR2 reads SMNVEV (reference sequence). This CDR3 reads CASNTGTGPREQYF. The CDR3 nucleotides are TGTGCCAGCAACACCGGGACAGGGCCCCGGGAGCAGTACTTC.

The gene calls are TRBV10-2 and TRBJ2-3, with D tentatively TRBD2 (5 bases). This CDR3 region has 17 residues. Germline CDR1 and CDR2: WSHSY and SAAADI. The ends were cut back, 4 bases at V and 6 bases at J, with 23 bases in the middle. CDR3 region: CASSALMEALGNDTQYF. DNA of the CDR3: TGCGCCAGCAGTGCCCTCATGGAGGCCTTAGGGAACGATACGCAGTATTTT.

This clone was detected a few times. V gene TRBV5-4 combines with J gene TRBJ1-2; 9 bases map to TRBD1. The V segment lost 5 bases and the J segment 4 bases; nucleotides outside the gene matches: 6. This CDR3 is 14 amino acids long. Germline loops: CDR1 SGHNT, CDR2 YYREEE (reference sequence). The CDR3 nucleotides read TGTGCCAGCAGTGGTTGGGACAGGGTCTATGGCTACACCTTC. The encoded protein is CASSGWDRVYGYTF. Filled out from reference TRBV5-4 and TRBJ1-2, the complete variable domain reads ETGVTQSPTHLIKTRGQQVTLRCSSQSGHNTVSWYQQALGQGPQFIFQYYREEENGRGNFPPRFSGLQFPNYSSELNVNALELDDSALYLCASSGWDRVYGYTFGSGTRLTVV.

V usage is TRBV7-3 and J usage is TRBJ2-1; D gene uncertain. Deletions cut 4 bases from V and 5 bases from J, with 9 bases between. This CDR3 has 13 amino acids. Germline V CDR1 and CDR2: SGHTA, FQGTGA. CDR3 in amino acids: CASSSGPNNEQFF. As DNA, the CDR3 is TGTGCCAGCAGCTCCGGACCTAACAATGAGCAGTTCTTC.

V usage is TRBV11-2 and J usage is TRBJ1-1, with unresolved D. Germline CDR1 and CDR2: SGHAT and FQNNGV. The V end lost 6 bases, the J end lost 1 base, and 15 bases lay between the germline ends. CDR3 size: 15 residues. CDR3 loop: CASSHYSEKNTEAFF. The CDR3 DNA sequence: TGTGCCAGCAGTCATTACAGTGAAAAGAACACTGAAGCTTTCTTT.

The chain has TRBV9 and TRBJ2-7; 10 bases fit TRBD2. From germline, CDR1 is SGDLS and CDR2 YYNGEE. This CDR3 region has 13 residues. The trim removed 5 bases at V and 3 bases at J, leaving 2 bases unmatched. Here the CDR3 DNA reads TGTGCCAGCAGTAGCGGGGGGAACTACGAGCAGTACTTC. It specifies CASSSGGNYEQYF.

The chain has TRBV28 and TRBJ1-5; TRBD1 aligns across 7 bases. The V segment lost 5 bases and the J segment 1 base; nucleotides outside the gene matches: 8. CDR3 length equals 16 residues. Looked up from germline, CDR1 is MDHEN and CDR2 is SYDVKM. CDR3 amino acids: CASSTVQGISNQPQHF. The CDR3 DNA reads TGTGCCAGCAGTACCGTACAGGGGATCAGCAATCAGCCCCAGCATTTT.